Listed below are T cell receptor beta chains from one sample, sequenced in a study of Ad26.COV2.S vaccination and SARS-CoV-2 variants. TCRdb's copy holds only in-frame clones and misses some; the assay was immunoSEQ multiplex PCR. The sample has approximately 350,000 clones; 83% are singletons. Sequencing was performed on peripheral blood, taken in a trial of Ad26.COV2.S vaccine versus placebo. Receptors were obtained from a person between 18 and 60 years old who received the Ad26.COV2.S COVID-19 vaccine or a placebo. CDR3s include the opening cysteine and the closing phenylalanine or tryptophan. A D gene is named only where the DNA matches it firmly. Part of the rows lack a size; the others show once, few, many or a class for expanded clones.

V gene,J gene,D gene,clone size,CDR3 protein,CDR3 DNA
TRBV12-3/TRBV12-4,TRBJ2-5,NA,NA,CASSISNQETQYF,TGTGCCAGCAGTATAAGTAATCAAGAGACCCAGTACTTC
TRBV2,TRBJ2-1,TRBD2,few,CASNGLAGVGDEQFF,TGTGCCAGCAACGGACTTGCGGGGGTGGGGGATGAGCAGTTCTTC
TRBV7-9,TRBJ2-1,TRBD2,NA,CASSPLAGLNNEQFF,TGTGCCAGCAGCCCCCTAGCGGGCCTAAACAATGAGCAGTTCTTC
TRBV6-5,TRBJ1-3,NA,NA,CASSLGGSGNTIYF,TGTGCCAGCAGTTTGGGGGGATCTGGAAACACCATATATTTT
TRBV6-6,TRBJ1-4,NA,few,CASRLFPRELFF,TGTGCCAGCAGACTATTTCCCAGGGAACTGTTTTTT
TRBV7-9,TRBJ2-7,NA,NA,CASSLGRSRDYEQYF,TGTGCCAGCAGCTTAGGCCGTTCGAGAGACTACGAGCAGTACTTC
TRBV7-2,TRBJ2-3,TRBD2,NA,CASSPHRIAGGQDTQYF,TGTGCCAGCAGCCCCCACAGGATAGCGGGGGGGCAAGATACGCAGTATTTT
TRBV18,TRBJ2-5,NA,NA,CASRRQMQETQYF,TGTGCCAGCCGAAGACAGATGCAAGAGACCCAGTACTTC
TRBV18,TRBJ2-5,NA,NA,CASSPPALGRGQETQYF,TGTGCCAGCTCACCACCGGCTCTGGGAAGGGGGCAAGAGACCCAGTACTTC
TRBV12-5,TRBJ1-1,NA,NA,CASGLVPRTSGTEAFF,TGTGCTAGTGGTTTGGTACCCCGGACGTCGGGCACTGAAGCTTTCTTT
TRBV30,TRBJ1-2,NA,NA,CAWSAGFYGYTF,TGTGCCTGGAGCGCCGGGTTCTATGGCTACACCTTC
TRBV20-1,TRBJ1-6,NA,NA,CSASHRTAHNSPLHF,TGCAGTGCTAGTCATCGCACAGCACATAATTCACCCCTCCACTTT
TRBV9,TRBJ1-2,TRBD1,NA,CASSITGTGIYGYTF,TGTGCCAGCAGCATTACCGGGACAGGAATTTATGGCTACACCTTC
TRBV18,TRBJ2-7,NA,NA,CASSLLGPPNAYEQYF,TGTGCCAGCTCACTCCTGGGTCCCCCCAACGCCTACGAGCAGTACTTC
TRBV11-3,TRBJ1-3,NA,NA,CASSLGDGALSGNTIYF,TGTGCCAGCAGCTTGGGGGACGGAGCGCTTTCTGGAAACACCATATATTTT
TRBV18,TRBJ1-2,NA,NA,CASSPLHKANYGYTF,TGTGCCAGCTCACCACTTCACAAGGCTAACTATGGCTACACCTTC
TRBV9,TRBJ2-2,NA,NA,CASSSPRGETERELFF,TGTGCCAGCAGCTCCCCTAGGGGGGAAACGGAGAGGGAGCTGTTTTTT
TRBV13,TRBJ1-1,NA,few,CASSSPPEGNTEAFF,TGTGCCAGCAGCTCGCCCCCTGAAGGGAACACTGAAGCTTTCTTT
TRBV11-3,TRBJ2-3,NA,NA,CASSLVWSGDTDTQYF,TGTGCCAGCAGCTTAGTTTGGTCGGGAGACACAGATACGCAGTATTTT
TRBV27,TRBJ1-1,NA,NA,CASSLRENTEAFF,TGTGCCAGCAGTTTAAGGGAGAACACTGAAGCTTTCTTT
TRBV2,TRBJ1-2,TRBD1,few,CASTGIASGTGTHTF,TGTGCCAGCACCGGAATTGCTTCCGGGACAGGGACGCACACCTTC
TRBV27,TRBJ2-2,NA,NA,CASSFFPGTGELFF,TGTGCCAGCAGTTTCTTCCCCGGGACCGGGGAGCTGTTTTTT
TRBV5-1,TRBJ2-1,NA,NA,CASSSLPLNEQFF,TGCGCCAGCAGCTCACTCCCACTCAATGAGCAGTTCTTC
TRBV11-2,TRBJ2-5,TRBD2,NA,CASSLTAGGPPRETQYF,TGTGCCAGCAGCTTGACAGCGGGGGGGCCGCCCCGAGAGACCCAGTACTTC
TRBV7-2,TRBJ2-2,NA,NA,CASSPGRTLSGELFF,TGTGCCAGCAGCCCGGGACGGACCCTGTCCGGGGAGCTGTTTTTT
TRBV19,TRBJ2-1,NA,NA,CASSSLWEQFF,TGTGCCAGTAGTAGTTTATGGGAGCAGTTCTTC
TRBV10-3,TRBJ2-7,NA,NA,CASQGGNGEQYF,TGTGCCTCGCAAGGAGGGAACGGCGAGCAGTACTTC
TRBV19,TRBJ2-7,TRBD2,few,CARAPGAGGIYEQYF,TGTGCCCGCGCGCCGGGGGCGGGGGGAATCTACGAGCAGTACTTC
TRBV7-9,TRBJ2-5,NA,NA,CASTAFTGPETQYF,TGTGCCAGCACAGCTTTTACCGGGCCAGAGACCCAGTACTTC
TRBV29-1,TRBJ2-1,NA,NA,CSVVGVPNNEQFF,TGCAGCGTTGTTGGGGTCCCCAACAATGAGCAGTTCTTC
TRBV11-1,TRBJ2-7,TRBD2,NA,CASSEGGNEQYF,TGTGCCAGCAGCGAGGGAGGGAACGAGCAGTACTTC
TRBV6-6,TRBJ1-1,NA,NA,CASSYPGKDTEAFF,TGTGCCAGCAGTTACCCGGGAAAGGACACTGAAGCTTTCTTT
TRBV19,TRBJ2-1,TRBD2,NA,CASSSPGLAVNEQFF,TGTGCCAGTAGTAGCCCGGGACTAGCGGTCAATGAGCAGTTCTTC
TRBV6-5,TRBJ1-2,TRBD1,NA,CARRDSNYGYTF,TGTGCCAGAAGGGACAGTAACTATGGCTACACCTTC
TRBV4-1,TRBJ1-5,NA,few,CASSQDPLEQPQHF,TGCGCCAGCAGCCAAGATCCTCTTGAACAGCCCCAGCATTTT
TRBV7-9,TRBJ1-1,NA,NA,CASSLDEAGEAFF,TGTGCCAGCAGCTTAGATGAAGCAGGGGAAGCTTTCTTT
TRBV5-5,TRBJ2-1,TRBD2,NA,CASSLAGTSGSVGEQFF,TGTGCCAGCAGCTTGGCCGGGACTAGCGGGAGTGTAGGCGAGCAGTTCTTC
TRBV7-2,TRBJ2-1,TRBD2,once,CASSFPAGEISYNEQFF,TGTGCCAGCAGCTTCCCTGCGGGAGAAATTTCCTACAATGAGCAGTTCTTC
TRBV4-3,TRBJ1-2,NA,NA,CASSQDRSGYGYTF,TGCGCCAGCAGCCAAGACAGGAGCGGGTATGGCTACACCTTC
TRBV6-6,TRBJ1-1,NA,NA,CASSYVDSEAFF,TGTGCCAGCAGTTATGTTGACAGTGAAGCTTTCTTT
TRBV2,TRBJ1-5,NA,few,CASGGDTNQPQHF,TGTGCCAGCGGAGGGGATACCAATCAGCCCCAGCATTTT
TRBV5-6,TRBJ1-2,NA,NA,CASSLGRGPYGYTF,TGTGCCAGCAGCTTGGGCAGGGGCCCCTATGGCTACACCTTC
TRBV4-3,TRBJ2-7,NA,NA,CASSQGLSYEQYF,TGCGCCAGCAGCCAGGGACTTTCCTACGAGCAGTACTTC
TRBV10-3,TRBJ1-2,TRBD1,NA,CAISESNRGEGYGYTF,TGTGCCATCAGTGAGTCTAACAGGGGCGAAGGCTATGGCTACACCTTC
TRBV7-9,TRBJ1-6,NA,NA,CASSLRDGNNSPLHF,TGTGCCAGCAGCTTAAGGGACGGTAATAATTCACCCCTCCACTTT
TRBV30,TRBJ2-4,NA,NA,CAWSVGPNIQYF,TGTGCCTGGAGTGTAGGGCCAAACATTCAGTACTTC
TRBV3-1/TRBV3-2,TRBJ1-2,NA,NA,CASSQGGGVGGYGYTF,TGTGCCAGCAGCCAAGGGGGAGGGGTAGGTGGCTATGGCTACACCTTC
TRBV6-5,TRBJ1-3,NA,NA,CASRGRVKDGNTIYF,TGTGCCAGCAGGGGCAGGGTGAAAGATGGAAACACCATATATTTT
TRBV10-3,TRBJ2-3,NA,once,CATGSGLTNADTQYF,TGTGCCACGGGTTCGGGACTTACAAACGCAGATACGCAGTATTTT
TRBV4-3,TRBJ1-5,NA,NA,CASSQERVQPQHF,TGCGCCAGCAGCCAAGAAAGGGTTCAGCCCCAGCATTTT
TRBV3-1/TRBV3-2,TRBJ1-5,NA,few,CASSQEGSPQHF,TGTGCCAGCAGCCAAGAGGGATCCCCCCAGCATTTT
TRBV19,TRBJ1-5,NA,NA,CASSISLWGNQPQHF,TGTGCCAGTAGTATAAGCCTCTGGGGCAATCAGCCCCAGCATTTT
TRBV19,TRBJ1-1,NA,NA,CASSLSRNTEAFF,TGTGCCAGTAGCCTCTCAAGGAACACTGAAGCTTTCTTT
TRBV19,TRBJ2-1,TRBD2,NA,CASRLADDEQFF,TGTGCCAGTAGACTAGCGGATGATGAGCAGTTCTTC